One and the same sample provided the 10 T cell receptor beta chains below, sequenced in a study of blood T cells in healthy people across ages. For the second PCR, which ran for roughly 6 to 11 cycles, a sample-barcoded 5' primer and a J-beta primer mix were used. TCRdb itself ran the 5' RACE reads through MiXCR, one entry per CDR3 protein. The table lists just under 750,000 distinct CDR3 sequences, 20% to 25% of them singletons. Material: blood. The receptors come from a man in his 70s in good health.

Here the CDR3 DNA reads TGTGCCAGCAGTCCCCCTTTTGACAGGCTGAGCGGCTACACCTTC. It encodes CASSPPFDRLSGYTF. This rearrangement joins TRBV6-2 or TRBV6-3 to TRBJ1-2; a weak D match, TRBD1 (6 bases). Germline V gene data show CDR1 as MNHEY and CDR2 as SVGEGT. The CDR3 extends over 15 amino acids. Trimming left V 5 bases short and J 8 bases short, with 21 bases between.

J is TRBJ2-5 and V is TRBV19; D unclear. Germline V gene lookup returns CDR1 LNHDA and CDR2 SQIVND (reference sequence). This CDR3 contains 15 residues. The ends were cut back, 1 base at V and 5 bases at J, with 14 bases in the middle. CDR3 bases: TGTGCCAGTAGTATAGTGTTGAGCAAACGGGAGACCCAGTACTTC. Encoded protein: CASSIVLSKRETQYF.

This clonotype was seen a few times. The genes are TRBV20-1 and TRBJ1-1; D is undetermined. V gave up 6 bases and J gave up 1 base, with 12 bases separating them. From germline, CDR1 is DFQATT and CDR2 SNEGSKA (reference sequence). The CDR3 is 13 residues long. Here the CDR3 reads CSARRVGNTEAFF. CDR3 sequence (DNA): TGCAGTGCGCGACGGGTCGGGAACACTGAAGCTTTCTTT.

There are a few counts of this clonotype. The chain recombines TRBV20-1 with TRBJ1-3; D gene unclear. The germline V gene encodes CDR1 DFQATT and CDR2 SNEGSKA (reference sequence). The CDR3 extends over 12 amino acids. V was pared by 4 bases and J by 8 bases, with 12 bases between. The CDR3 region is CSATPGGDTIYF. The CDR3 DNA reads TGCAGTGCTACCCCAGGTGGGGACACCATATATTTT.

This clonotype was recorded a few times. The chain has TRBV6-2 or TRBV6-3 and TRBJ1-4; no firm D call. Trimming pared 6 bases from V and 0 bases from J, leaving 14 bases between. CDR3 length equals 16 residues. The germline V gene encodes CDR1 MNHEY and CDR2 SVGEGT. In nucleotides, the CDR3 is TGTGCCAGCAGCTCTCGAGGAGAAGCAACTAATGAAAAACTGTTTTTT. Translating it yields CASSSRGEATNEKLFF.

In nucleotides, the CDR3 is TGTGCCAGCAGGATGACACCGACCTATTACGAGCAGTACTTC. It yields the protein CASRMTPTYYEQYF. This chain joins TRBV12-3 or TRBV12-4 and TRBJ2-7; no definite D call. The V end was cut by 6 bases, the J end by 4 bases, with 16 bases between. There are 14 residues in the CDR3.

In this sample, this clonotype turned up a few times. The chain recombines TRBV19 with TRBJ2-1; no firm D call. Germline V lookup: CDR1 LNHDA, CDR2 SQIVND (reference sequence). This CDR3 is built from 12 residues. V was cut by 11 bases and J by 8 bases, with 16 bases left in between. For the CDR3, the DNA is TGTGCCGTGTCAGGCCTTACGGATGAGCAGTTCTTC. Residues: CAVSGLTDEQFF.

This clonotype showed up just a few times. The J gene is TRBJ2-2, the V gene TRBV6-2 or TRBV6-3; TRBD2 matches at 11 bases. The germline CDR1 and CDR2 sequences are MNHEY and SVGEGT. The CDR3 is made up of 14 amino acids. Trimming took 8 bases from V and 5 from J; bases not matched to a gene: 4. In DNA, the CDR3 is TGTGCCAGCCTACTAGCGGGAGTGACCGGGGAGCTGTTTTTT. Amino acid sequence: CASLLAGVTGELFF.

This clonotype was recorded a few times. This chain uses TRBV2 with TRBJ1-2; D unresolved. This CDR3 has 14 residues. The ends were cut back, 6 bases at V and 4 bases at J, with 15 bases in the middle. The germline V gene has CDR1 SNHLY and CDR2 FYNNEI. The CDR3 is CASRISSAGYGYTF. CDR3 DNA sequence: TGTGCCAGCAGGATCTCCTCCGCGGGCTATGGCTACACCTTC.

The rearrangement links TRBV20-1 to TRBJ1-2; D is undetermined. The CDR3 is 13 residues long. CDR1 and CDR2 from the germline V gene are DFQATT and SNEGSKA (reference sequence). The V end was cut by 4 bases, the J end by 4 bases, with 13 bases between. The CDR3 spells CSAIETQIYGYTF. The CDR3 DNA follows: TGCAGTGCTATCGAGACACAAATCTATGGCTACACCTTC.